The 2 T cell receptor beta chains in this list originate from one sample, sequenced in a study of T cells in Graves' hyperthyroidism and ophthalmopathy. RNA transcripts gave rise to amplified TCR beta CDR3 regions. The primer set for the first-round RT-PCR of the TCR CDR3 was HTBI. TCRdb re-called the multiplex PCR reads through MiXCR, storing one row per CDR3 protein. The profile shows some 370,000 distinct CDR3 sequences, over 12% of them singletons. The sample was blood. All receptors come from a man aged 45-60 years with Graves' ophthalmopathy.

The chain couples TRBV9 to TRBJ2-1; 7 bases fit TRBD2. Germline V gene sequence: CDR1 SGDLS, CDR2 YYNGEE. The CDR3 is 14 amino acids. V lost 1 base and J lost 8; bases outside the gene matches: 6. The CDR3 loop is CASSVRASGDEQFF. DNA for the CDR3: TGTGCCAGCAGCGTAAGGGCTAGCGGCGATGAGCAGTTCTTC.

The table lists this clonotype with many counts. The rearrangement uses TRBV2 and TRBJ2-7; 9 positions agree with TRBD1. Germline CDR1 SNHLY, CDR2 FYNNEI. The CDR3 sequence is 18 residues long. V lost 6 bases to trimming and J lost 6 bases; unmatched junction nucleotides: 21. DNA of the CDR3: TGTGCCAGCAGCCCAAAGGGGGGACAGGGACTGGTGGTTAGCGAGCAGTACTTC. Protein product: CASSPKGGQGLVVSEQYF.